This T cell receptor beta chain was sequenced for a study of response to subunit inactivated influenza vaccine. Study observations and caveats: Each seasonal influenza vaccination, the authors suggested, recruits few new T cells.

Points on this clonotype: The antigen is not known.

TCRdb analysed the RT-PCR reads with MiXCR anew, one entry per CDR3 protein. The sample carries about 520,000 distinct CDR3 sequences, roughly 7.9% recorded once. The V gene's germline CDR1 is DFQATT and CDR2 SNEGSKA (reference sequence). The CDR3 has 15 amino acids. Trimming took 5 bases from V and 5 from J; bases not matched to a gene: 11. The receptor was derived from a man aged 50 to 69 who received an inactivated influenza vaccine. The specimen comprised PBMCs from blood, sampled about 23 months after vaccination. The chain uses TRBV20-1 and TRBJ1-4; 7 bases are shared with TRBD1. This CDR3 is CSAGRDSTLNEKLFF. The CDR3 region has the DNA TGCAGTGCTGGCCGGGACAGCACCCTGAATGAAAAACTGTTTTTT.